The next 22 T cell receptor beta chains were all read from a single sample in a study of cytomegalovirus exposure and HLA in healthy donors. Assay: immunoSEQ multiplex PCR; the TCRdb copy retains only in-frame clones and omits some. This table has about 130,000 clones, roughly nine tenths appearing once. Sample: PBMCs. The receptor source for this set is a young woman in good health and CMV-seronegative.

The V call is TRBV2, the J call TRBJ2-7; TRBD2 agrees at 8 bases. The V and J ends lost 6 bases and 3 bases, in that order; junction bases with no gene match: 13. The length of the CDR3 is 16 residues. Germline CDR1 is SNHLY and CDR2 is FYNNEI. The CDR3 region is CASSGVTGGDRYEQYF. The CDR3 DNA reads TGTGCCAGCAGCGGGGTAACGGGAGGGGACCGCTACGAGCAGTACTTC.

The chain couples TRBV2 to TRBJ2-3; 7 nucleotides agree with TRBD1. Germline-derived CDR1 and CDR2 are SNHLY and FYNNEI. J gave up 1 base and V 6 bases, and 4 bases lay outside the gene matches. The CDR3 length is 14 residues. CDR3 sequence: CASRRGQGTDTQYF. CDR3 nucleotide sequence: TGTGCCAGCAGGAGAGGACAGGGCACAGATACGCAGTATTTT.

The genes are TRBV10-3 and TRBJ2-1, with 11 bases fitting TRBD1. CDR1 and CDR2 from the germline V gene are ENHRY and SYGVKD. Germline trimming cut 0 bases from V and 8 bases from J; bases unmatched to any gene: 9. The CDR3 spans 17 residues. The CDR3 spells CAISESLYGTGGHEQFF. The CDR3 DNA reads TGTGCCATCAGTGAGTCGCTGTACGGGACAGGGGGGCATGAGCAGTTCTTC.

This clone appeared a few times. The rearrangement links TRBV9 to TRBJ2-3; the match to TRBD2 covers 9 bases. The germline V gene has CDR1 SGDLS and CDR2 YYNGEE. CDR3 size: 17 residues. J lost 4 bases, V lost 0 bases, and 9 bases had no gene match. The CDR3 spells CASSVATGGGVADTQYF. DNA of the CDR3: TGTGCCAGCAGCGTAGCTACCGGCGGGGGGGTTGCAGATACGCAGTATTTT.

In its sample, this clone was seen once. In DNA, the CDR3 is TGTGCCAGCAGCCTTGAGACAGGGGACGGCAATCAGCCCCAGCATTTT. Residues: CASSLETGDGNQPQHF. This chain connects TRBV5-6 to TRBJ1-5; 8 positions match TRBD1. The CDR3 is 16 amino acids. The V gene end was trimmed by 4 bases and the J gene end by 2 bases; junction bases not matched to a gene: 8. The germline V gene encodes CDR1 SGHDT and CDR2 YYEEEE. Full variable domain (missing parts from reference TRBV5-6 and TRBJ1-5): DAGVTQSPTHLIKTRGQQVTLRCSPKSGHDTVSWYQQALGQGPQFIFQYYEEEERQRGNFPDRFSGHQFPNYSSELNVNALLLGDSALYLCASSLETGDGNQPQHFGDGTRLSIL.

CDR3 protein: CASSAGGQGFVYGYTF. Here the CDR3 DNA reads TGTGCCAGCAGCGCAGGGGGACAGGGGTTTGTCTATGGCTACACCTTC. The genes are TRBV7-9 and TRBJ1-2; TRBD1 matches 10 bases. This CDR3 has 16 amino acids. The V segment lost 5 bases and the J segment 4 bases; nucleotides outside the gene matches: 10. Per germline, CDR1 SEHNR and CDR2 FQNEAQ (reference sequence). The variable domain in full, with the rest retrieved from reference TRBV7-9 and TRBJ1-2, is DTGVSQNPRHKITKRGQNVTFRCDPISEHNRLYWYRQTLGQGPEFLTYFQNEAQLEKSRLLSDRFSAERPKGSFSTLEIQRTEQGDSAMYLCASSAGGQGFVYGYTFGSGTRLTVV.

The chain couples TRBV5-5 to TRBJ1-6; D unclear. The CDR3 is 16 amino acids. Trimming removed 1 base from V and 8 bases from J, with 16 bases in between. CDR1 and CDR2 (germline): SGHKS, YYEKEE (reference sequence). The CDR3: CASSLFRDVTDSPLHF. CDR3 bases: TGTGCCAGCAGCTTGTTCCGTGACGTTACAGATTCACCCCTCCACTTT.

The V and J genes are TRBV7-2 and TRBJ1-5; no definite D call. Looked up from germline, CDR1 is SGHTA and CDR2 is FQGNSA. The CDR3 has 15 residues. Trimming pared 5 bases from V and 3 bases from J, leaving 14 bases between. The CDR3, as DNA: TGTGCCAGCAGCCTCCGCTCCGGGTTCAATCAGCCCCAGCATTTT. It is translated as CASSLRSGFNQPQHF.

V and J are TRBV18 and TRBJ1-3; 7 bases are shared with TRBD1. Germline loops: CDR1 KGHSH, CDR2 LQKENI. This CDR3 comprises 14 residues. V gave up 4 bases and J gave up 6 bases; unmatched junction bases: 6. The CDR3 region is CASSHRDRVNTIYF. The CDR3 nucleotides read TGTGCCAGCTCACATAGGGACAGAGTAAACACCATATATTTT.

The CDR3 sequence: CASSLKGRGSNQPQHF. The CDR3 nucleotides read TGTGCCAGCTCACTCAAAGGTAGGGGTAGCAATCAGCCCCAGCATTTT. The chain is built from TRBV18 and TRBJ1-5; TRBD1 is a possible D gene (5 bases). The CDR3 sequence is 16 residues long. Germline assignment: CDR1 KGHSH and CDR2 LQKENI. V gave up 4 bases and J gave up 0 bases, with 13 bases separating them.

The chain combines TRBV29-1 with TRBJ2-5, with TRBD2 matching 9 bases. Germline CDR1 and CDR2: SQVTM and ANQGSEA. V dropped 7 bases and J dropped 1; count of bases not matched to a gene: 4. This CDR3 contains 13 residues. CDR3 coding DNA: TGCAGCGCCCGCGGGGGGGCCCAAGAGACCCAGTACTTC. This codes for CSARGGAQETQYF.

This sequence joins TRBV6-1 and TRBJ1-5; 7 bases are a match to TRBD1. Germline trimming cut 7 bases from V and 5 bases from J; bases unmatched to any gene: 8. The CDR3 contains 14 residues. Per the germline V gene, CDR1 is MNHNS and CDR2 is SASEGT. CDR3 residues: CASILDREDQPQHF. In DNA, the CDR3 is TGTGCCAGCATCCTCGACAGGGAAGATCAGCCCCAGCATTTT.

The chain employs TRBV6-1 and TRBJ2-1, with 9 bases identical to TRBD1. Germline V gene sequence: CDR1 MNHNS, CDR2 SASEGT. The CDR3 runs to 16 residues. V lost 0 bases, J lost 8 bases, and 8 bases stayed unmatched. The CDR3 DNA is TGTGCCAGCAGTGAAGCCGGGACAGGGTTTCTCGATGAGCAGTTCTTC. Encoded protein: CASSEAGTGFLDEQFF.

The chain is built from TRBV5-1 and TRBJ2-1; no clear D gene. In germline, CDR1 is SGHRS, CDR2 YFSETQ. Trimming took 4 bases from V and 2 from J, leaving 13 bases between them. CDR3 length equals 15 residues. CDR3 region: CASSLDSITYNEQFF. The CDR3 nucleotides are TGCGCCAGCAGCCTTGACTCGATTACCTACAATGAGCAGTTCTTC.

This clone has a single count. J is TRBJ2-7 and V is TRBV18, with TRBD1 matching over 10 bases. Germline CDR1 is KGHSH and CDR2 is LQKENI. The CDR3 contains 16 residues. V gave up 1 base and J gave up 5 bases; unmatched junction bases: 8. The CDR3 sequence: CASSPLPGQGIDEQYF. For the CDR3, the DNA is TGTGCCAGCTCACCACTTCCGGGACAGGGGATTGACGAGCAGTACTTC.

The chain carries TRBV5-6 and TRBJ2-7, with 7 bases matching TRBD1. Germline loops: CDR1 SGHDT, CDR2 YYEEEE. V gave up 0 bases and J gave up 5 bases; unmatched junction bases: 2. This CDR3 has 13 amino acids. CDR3 nucleotides: TGTGCCAGCAGCTTGGACAGGGGTCACGAGCAGTACTTC. Protein: CASSLDRGHEQYF.

The J gene is TRBJ2-5, the V gene TRBV6-5; a possible D gene is TRBD2 (6 bases). Germline assignment: CDR1 MNHEY and CDR2 SVGAGI. The CDR3 is 13 amino acids. V dropped 2 bases and J dropped 4 bases, with 8 bases sitting between them. The CDR3 nucleotides read TGTGCCAGCAGTTACGGGGGGAGAGAGACCCAGTACTTC. Its translation is CASSYGGRETQYF.

The chain recombines TRBV6-5 with TRBJ1-1; 7 bases line up with TRBD1. The CDR3 is 13 amino acids. Trimming at V came to 7 bases and at J to 2 bases, leaving 4 bases not matched to a gene. Germline CDR1 and CDR2: MNHEY and SVGAGI. The CDR3 loop is CASTGTANTEAFF. In DNA, the CDR3 is TGTGCCAGCACCGGGACAGCAAACACTGAAGCTTTCTTT.

This rearrangement joins TRBV19 to TRBJ1-2; 9 nucleotides align to TRBD1. V was clipped by 6 bases and J by 4 bases; unmatched bases: 9. This CDR3 spans 15 amino acids. CDR1 and CDR2 from the germline V gene are LNHDA and SQIVND (reference sequence). This chain's CDR3 is CASSEQTGGVYGYTF. The CDR3 coding sequence is TGTGCCAGTAGCGAGCAGACAGGGGGTGTCTATGGCTACACCTTC.

The V call is TRBV2, the J call TRBJ2-7, with 8 bases fitting TRBD1. Germline CDR1 reads SNHLY; CDR2 reads FYNNEI. The CDR3 sequence is 16 residues long. The trim removed 6 bases at V and 3 bases at J, leaving 13 bases unmatched. As DNA, the CDR3 is TGTGCCAGCAGCGACCTACCCCGGACAGGGAACTACGAGCAGTACTTC. Its translation: CASSDLPRTGNYEQYF.

The CDR3 here is CASSLGHTGRLNNSPLHF. The CDR3 DNA follows: TGTGCCAGCAGCTTAGGTCACACAGGGCGGCTAAATAATTCACCCCTCCACTTT. This chain connects TRBV11-2 to TRBJ1-6, with D tentatively TRBD1 (6 bases). This CDR3 region has 18 residues. The germline V and J ends were trimmed by 1 base and 5 bases, with 18 bases remaining between them. The V gene's germline CDR1 is SGHAT and CDR2 FQNNGV.

The chain employs TRBV5-1 and TRBJ1-1; D is undetermined. V was trimmed by 4 bases and J by 0 bases, leaving 10 bases between them. The length of the CDR3 is 14 residues. CDR1 SGHRS and CDR2 YFSETQ come from the germline V gene. The CDR3 DNA reads TGCGCCAGCAGCGTGCCCAGTCTGAACACTGAAGCTTTCTTT. It codes for CASSVPSLNTEAFF.